These 28 T cell receptor beta chains were all obtained from the same sample, sequenced in a study of cytotoxic CD8 clonotypes in ibrutinib-treated CLL. Sequenced by immunoSEQ multiplex PCR; TCRdb stores in-frame clones only, minus some. The sample carries approximately 84,000 clones, approximately 86% recorded once. This sample comprised PBMCs, obtained before ibrutinib treatment. The receptors derive from a human donor with chronic lymphocytic leukemia.

V usage is TRBV27 and J usage is TRBJ2-7; no clear D. This CDR3 is built from 16 residues. V lost 5 bases to trimming and J lost 4 bases, with 21 bases between them. Germline V lookup: CDR1 MNHEY, CDR2 SMNVEV (reference sequence). CDR3 nucleotide sequence: TGTGCCAGCAGTCCCAGGTCGGCTAGTGATTTTTACGAGCAGTACTTC. This gives the protein CASSPRSASDFYEQYF.

The chain recombines TRBV7-2 with TRBJ2-7; 11 positions match TRBD2. CDR3 length: 15 residues. V dropped 5 bases and J dropped 4; count of bases not matched to a gene: 7. CDR1 is SGHTA and CDR2 is FQGNSA in the germline V gene. The CDR3 reads CASSATSGSMYEQYF. The CDR3 region has the DNA TGTGCCAGCAGCGCAACTAGCGGGAGTATGTACGAGCAGTACTTC. Combining the CDR3 with reference TRBV7-2 and TRBJ2-7 gives the whole variable domain GAGVSQSPSNKVTEKGKDVELRCDPISGHTALYWYRQSLGQGLEFLIYFQGNSAPDKSGLPSDRFSAERTGGSVSTLTIQRTQQEDSAVYLCASSATSGSMYEQYFGPGTRLTVT.

The table lists this clone with a few counts. The V call is TRBV7-9, the J call TRBJ1-2, with D possibly being TRBD1 (5 bases). V was shortened by 3 bases and J by 10 bases, with 12 bases between the two germline ends. This CDR3 comprises 12 residues. Germline loops: CDR1 SEHNR, CDR2 FQNEAQ (reference sequence). In nucleotides, the CDR3 is TGTGCCAGCAGCTTCGAGGGGAGAGCCTACACCTTC. It translates to CASSFEGRAYTF.

The chain uses TRBV29-1 and TRBJ1-2; D is perhaps TRBD1 (6 bases). CDR3 length: 12 amino acids. V lost 6 bases and J lost 8, with 16 bases in between. Germline values: CDR1 SQVTM, CDR2 ANQGSEA. The CDR3 loop reads CSVGGIGQGYTF. CDR3 DNA: TGCAGCGTCGGCGGGATCGGACAGGGCTACACCTTC. The whole variable domain, remainder taken from reference TRBV29-1 and TRBJ1-2, is SAVISQKPSRDICQRGTSLTIQCQVDSQVTMMFWYRQQPGQSLTLIATANQGSEATYESGFVIDKFPISRPNLTFSTLTVSNMSPEDSSIYLCSVGGIGQGYTFGSGTRLTVV.

V gene TRBV5-1 combines with J gene TRBJ2-7; perhaps TRBD2 as D (5 bases). CDR3 size: 14 residues. From germline, CDR1 is SGHRS and CDR2 YFSETQ. The V end lost 4 bases, the J end lost 0 bases, and 11 bases lay between the germline ends. The CDR3 loop is CASSVLANSYEQYF. CDR3 nucleotide sequence: TGCGCCAGCAGCGTCCTAGCAAACTCCTACGAGCAGTACTTC.

This chain uses TRBV5-6 with TRBJ1-2; D is unclear. CDR3 length: 14 amino acids. The V end lost 5 bases, the J end lost 7 bases, and 18 bases lay between the germline ends. CDR1 SGHDT and CDR2 YYEEEE come from the germline V gene. The CDR3 DNA follows: TGTGCCAGCAGTCGAACCTGGACGTCTGGTGGCTACACCTTC. Translated: CASSRTWTSGGYTF.

In its sample, this clone was seen many times. The chain combines TRBV30 with TRBJ1-1; weak D call: TRBD1 (5 bases). The V and J ends lost 1 base and 1 base respectively, with 10 bases between them. The germline CDR1 and CDR2 sequences are GTSNPN and SVGIG (reference sequence). The CDR3 has 14 residues. In DNA form, the CDR3 reads TGTGCCTGGAGTGCAGGGTTGGAGAACACTGAAGCTTTCTTT. As protein: CAWSAGLENTEAFF.

The rearrangement links TRBV7-3 to TRBJ1-2; no firm D call. CDR1 and CDR2 (germline): SGHTA, FQGTGA. This CDR3 region has 12 residues. Trimming pared 1 base from V and 5 bases from J, leaving 5 bases between. The CDR3 DNA reads as TGTGCCAGCAGCTTAATAGGGTATGGCTACACCTTC. Translating it yields CASSLIGYGYTF.

This chain uses TRBV29-1 with TRBJ2-5, with D maybe TRBD1 (6 bases). The CDR3 length is 13 residues. From germline, CDR1 is SQVTM and CDR2 ANQGSEA. The V end was cut by 5 bases, the J end by 4 bases, with 14 bases between. CDR3 amino acids: CSVKWTAAETQYF. CDR3 coding DNA: TGCAGCGTTAAGTGGACAGCAGCAGAGACCCAGTACTTC.

This clone was found once. The chain uses TRBV6-5 and TRBJ1-2, with a weak D call TRBD1 (6 bases). There are 15 residues in the CDR3. From germline, CDR1 is MNHEY and CDR2 SVGAGI. V lost 3 bases to trimming and J lost 2 bases, with 13 bases between them. CDR3 sequence reads: CASSYTGHPNYGYTF. CDR3 nucleotides: TGTGCCAGCAGTTATACGGGACACCCGAACTATGGCTACACCTTC.

This clone was seen more than once but under ten times. The rearrangement links TRBV7-8 to TRBJ1-2; the match to TRBD1 covers 10 bases. The V and J ends lost 5 bases and 7 bases, in that order; junction bases with no gene match: 16. Germline lookup yields CDR1 SGHVS and CDR2 FQNEAQ. The CDR3 sequence is 17 residues long. CDR3 protein: CASSLGTGEFFFLGYTF. In nucleotides, the CDR3 is TGTGCCAGCAGCCTAGGGACAGGGGAGTTCTTTTTTCTTGGCTACACCTTC.

The genes are TRBV7-2 and TRBJ2-5; 13 nucleotides agree with TRBD2. V lost 5 bases to trimming and J lost 1 base; unmatched junction nucleotides: 7. CDR1 and CDR2 from the germline V gene are SGHTA and FQGNSA. The CDR3 extends over 17 amino acids. CDR3 sequence (DNA): TGTGCCAGCAGCGCCAAGGGACTAGCGGGGTCCCAAGAGACCCAGTACTTC. Translation gives CASSAKGLAGSQETQYF.

The V and J genes are TRBV7-9 and TRBJ1-5; D is uncertain. The CDR3 consists of 14 residues. Trimming pared 8 bases from V and 0 bases from J, leaving 11 bases between. Germline V lookup: CDR1 SEHNR, CDR2 FQNEAQ (reference sequence). The DNA for the CDR3 is TGTGCCAGCTCGGAGGTTAATAGCAATCAGCCCCAGCATTTT. Amino acids: CASSEVNSNQPQHF.

The chain is built from TRBV27 and TRBJ2-1; 9 positions agree with TRBD2. V was pared by 6 bases and J by 6 bases, with 12 bases of the junction left unmatched. This CDR3 comprises 16 residues. Germline CDR1 and CDR2: MNHEY and SMNVEV (reference sequence). The CDR3 DNA reads as TGTGCCAGCAGCCCCTTACGTGCGGGAGGGCCCAATGAGCAGTTCTTC. Protein product: CASSPLRAGGPNEQFF.

The J gene is TRBJ2-2, the V gene TRBV6-5; D is possibly TRBD2 (6 bases). The germline V gene has CDR1 MNHEY and CDR2 SVGAGI. Trimming took 6 bases from V and 6 from J, leaving 11 bases between them. The CDR3 is 13 residues long. The CDR3 DNA reads TGTGCCAGCAGCCAGACTAGGGCCGGGGAGCTGTTTTTT. It specifies CASSQTRAGELFF.

In the case of this clone: A read error may produce the germline difference seen at one junction end. V gene TRBV19 combines with J gene TRBJ1-5, with D unresolved. The CDR3 contains 13 residues. The germline V gene has CDR1 LNHDA and CDR2 SQIVND (reference sequence). The CDR3 here is CASSIAGKQPQHF. The CDR3, as DNA: TGTGCCAGTAGTATAGCGGGCAAGCAGCCCCAGCATTTT.

The rearrangement links TRBV6-6 to TRBJ1-2; D possibly corresponds to TRBD1 (6 bases). CDR3 size: 14 residues. The V end lost 5 bases, the J end lost 3 bases, and 13 bases lay between the germline ends. Germline loops: CDR1 MNHNY, CDR2 SVGAGI (reference sequence). CDR3 protein: CASSPRQAYYGYTF. The DNA for the CDR3 is TGTGCCAGCAGTCCTCGACAGGCCTACTATGGCTACACCTTC.

The J gene is TRBJ1-2, the V gene TRBV5-6; possible D gene TRBD1, 6 bases. V shed 3 bases and J shed 2 bases, with 14 bases lying between them. Germline CDR1 is SGHDT and CDR2 is YYEEEE. The CDR3 length is 15 residues. The CDR3 region has the DNA TGTGCCAGCAGCTATTTAGGGGGTTCAAACTATGGCTACACCTTC. Amino acid sequence: CASSYLGGSNYGYTF.

This rearrangement joins TRBV5-1 to TRBJ1-4, with D maybe TRBD1 (6 bases). Looked up from germline, CDR1 is SGHRS and CDR2 is YFSETQ. This CDR3 has 14 residues. V was pared by 4 bases and J by 6 bases, with 13 bases between. In nucleotides, the CDR3 is TGCGCCAGCAGCATCAGGGGTTTAGATGAAAAACTGTTTTTT. Amino acid sequence: CASSIRGLDEKLFF.

V usage is TRBV6-1 and J usage is TRBJ2-1; TRBD2 agrees at 11 bases. J gave up 6 bases and V 0 bases, and 7 bases lay outside the gene matches. The germline V gene has CDR1 MNHNS and CDR2 SASEGT. The CDR3 sequence is 17 residues long. The CDR3 region is CASSEARLAGHGNEQFF. The CDR3 DNA reads as TGTGCCAGCAGTGAAGCGAGACTAGCGGGACATGGCAATGAGCAGTTCTTC.

The chain links TRBV7-2 to TRBJ1-2; 7 positions match TRBD1. The V gene end was trimmed by 1 base and the J gene end by 0 bases; junction bases not matched to a gene: 5. The CDR3 runs 16 residues. The germline gives CDR1 SGHTA, CDR2 FQGNSA. CDR3 sequence (DNA): TGTGCCAGCAGCTTAGGGGACAGAAGAGCTAACTATGGCTACACCTTC. It translates to CASSLGDRRANYGYTF.

The chain has TRBV28 and TRBJ2-1; TRBD2 aligns across 8 bases. J gave up 0 bases and V 6 bases, and 4 bases lay outside the gene matches. The germline gives CDR1 MDHEN, CDR2 SYDVKM. The CDR3 length is 15 residues. The CDR3 sequence: CASSRGLASYNEQFF. Here the CDR3 DNA reads TGTGCCAGCAGCCGTGGACTAGCCTCCTACAATGAGCAGTTCTTC.

This sequence joins TRBV27 and TRBJ2-1; the D gene is possibly TRBD1 (5 bases). Trimming cost V 5 bases and J 0 bases, with 11 bases left between them. Germline CDR1 MNHEY, CDR2 SMNVEV (reference sequence). The CDR3 sequence is 15 residues long. CDR3 DNA: TGTGCCAGCAGTCTAAGACAGAGCTCCTACAATGAGCAGTTCTTC. Translating it yields CASSLRQSSYNEQFF.

This chain connects TRBV7-2 to TRBJ2-2; D is uncertain. The V and J ends lost 3 bases and 6 bases respectively, with 8 bases between them. The germline V gene has CDR1 SGHTA and CDR2 FQGNSA. This CDR3 region has 13 residues. The CDR3 coding sequence is TGTGCCAGCAGCTTCGGCAGACCCGGGGAGCTGTTTTTT. Translated: CASSFGRPGELFF.

The gene calls are TRBV11-3 and TRBJ2-7; D is perhaps TRBD2 (5 bases). This CDR3 comprises 14 residues. Germline-derived CDR1 and CDR2 are SGHNT and YENEEA. V was clipped by 3 bases and J by 0 bases, with 9 bases between them. The CDR3 DNA reads as TGTGCCAGCAGCTTTCTAGCTAGCTCCTACGAGCAGTACTTC. Translated, it gives CASSFLASSYEQYF.

V usage is TRBV19 and J usage is TRBJ2-6; no reliable D call. Germline V gives CDR1 LNHDA, CDR2 SQIVND (reference sequence). This CDR3 region has 15 residues. The V end lost 4 bases, the J end lost 0 bases, and 7 bases lay between the germline ends. DNA for the CDR3: TGTGCCAGTAGTACCCAGAGCTCTGGGGCCAACGTCCTGACTTTC. Amino acids: CASSTQSSGANVLTF.

This chain joins TRBV6-1 and TRBJ1-4; the match to TRBD1 covers 10 bases. CDR1 is MNHNS, CDR2 SASEGT, per germline. Germline trimming cut 9 bases from V and 8 bases from J; bases unmatched to any gene: 9. The CDR3 extends over 14 amino acids. The CDR3 reads CASETGTGEEKLFF. DNA of the CDR3: TGTGCCAGTGAGACCGGGACAGGGGAAGAAAAACTGTTTTTT.

The gene calls are TRBV5-4 and TRBJ1-2; D possibly corresponds to TRBD1 (6 bases). Germline V gives CDR1 SGHNT, CDR2 YYREEE (reference sequence). The CDR3 extends over 16 amino acids. V shed 4 bases and J shed 4 bases, with 20 bases lying between them. CDR3 sequence (DNA): TGTGCCAGCAGCCGGAAGACCCAGGGGAACGGCTATGGCTACACCTTC. Its protein product is CASSRKTQGNGYGYTF. Together with reference TRBV5-4 and TRBJ1-2, the CDR3 gives the full variable domain: ETGVTQSPTHLIKTRGQQVTLRCSSQSGHNTVSWYQQALGQGPQFIFQYYREEENGRGNFPPRFSGLQFPNYSSELNVNALELDDSALYLCASSRKTQGNGYGYTFGSGTRLTVV.